This TCR beta chain was recorded in a study of T cells in Graves' hyperthyroidism and ophthalmopathy. RNA transcripts served as the template for amplifying TCR beta CDR3 regions. The TCR CDR3 was amplified in a first-round RT-PCR using the HTBI primer set. TCRdb reprocessed the multiplex PCR reads with MiXCR, giving one entry per CDR3 protein. Of around 610,000 distinct CDR3 sequences in the sample, approximately 15% were seen once. Uncontrolled infection, other autoimmune disease, pregnancy or lactation excluded patients. On the basis of clinical symptoms, serum thyroxine and TRAb, thyroid ultrasound and orbital computed tomography, diagnoses were made. V lost 1 base and J 5 bases, leaving 9 bases between the germline ends. The germline V gene encodes CDR1 SGHDN and CDR2 FVKESK. The CDR3 runs to 13 residues.

Sequencing input: blood. The chain uses TRBV14 and TRBJ2-7; no firm D call. This receptor was obtained from a woman in her forties with Graves' ophthalmopathy. This CDR3 reads CASSQGVLNEQYF. As DNA, the CDR3 is TGTGCCAGCAGCCAAGGGGTTTTAAACGAGCAGTACTTC. Using reference TRBV14 and TRBJ2-7 for the parts outside the CDR3, the full variable domain is EAGVTQFPSHSVIEKGQTVTLRCDPISGHDNLYWYRRVMGKEIKFLLHFVKESKQDESGMPNNRFLAERTGGTYSTLKVQPAELEDSGVYFCASSQGVLNEQYFGPGTRLTVT.